These 10 T cell receptor beta chains were sequenced from one sample in a study of blood T cell repertoires in COVID-19. The assay was immunoSEQ multiplex PCR, and TCRdb's table has in-frame clones only and misses some. Counted here are some 240,000 clones, roughly 88% occurring once; the ten biggest clones make up roughly 10%. Sequenced input: peripheral blood. Source of these receptors: a woman aged 70-85 years with COVID-19, enrolled during active disease.

The genes are TRBV28 and TRBJ2-3; unclear D gene. The CDR3 is 11 residues long. Trimming took off 3 bases at V and 7 bases at J, with 5 bases between the two ends. Germline values: CDR1 MDHEN, CDR2 SYDVKM. The CDR3 DNA is TGTGCCAGCAGTTTTTACTATACGCAGTATTTT. Its protein is CASSFYYTQYF.

This clone was recorded only once. The chain carries TRBV4-3 and TRBJ1-6; unclear D gene. CDR3 size: 18 residues. Germline loops: CDR1 LGHNA, CDR2 YSLEER. V lost 4 bases, J lost 5 bases, and 21 bases lay in between. DNA for the CDR3: TGCGCCAGCAGCCCTACCCTGTCCGGTTCCGTCAATAATTCACCCCTCCACTTT. This gives the protein CASSPTLSGSVNNSPLHF.

The rearrangement links TRBV21-1 to TRBJ1-6; TRBD1, as called in the table, went unchecked against the DNA. TRBV21-1 is reported as a pseudogene. The CDR3 spans 18 residues. The CDR3 DNA is TGTGCCAGCAGCCCCCGGACAGCTAAGGGCTCCTATAATTCACCCCTCCACTTT. This codes for CASSPRTAKGSYNSPLHF.

The genes are TRBV2 and TRBJ1-6, with 8 bases lining up with TRBD1. Unmatched junction bases numbered 3, after V lost 9 bases and J lost 5 bases. The CDR3 spans 13 residues. The germline V gene has CDR1 SNHLY and CDR2 FYNNEI. The CDR3 DNA is TGTGCCAGAAGGACAGGGAATAATTCACCCCTCCACTTT. Its protein is CARRTGNNSPLHF.

CDR3 sequence (DNA): TGTGCCAGCAGTGTTATCACTGAGCAGTACTTC. Translation: CASSVITEQYF. The chain recombines TRBV2 with TRBJ2-7; D gene unclear. The CDR3 sequence is 11 residues long. With 4 bases removed from V and 7 bases from J, the gap between germline ends came to 8 bases. Germline V lookup: CDR1 SNHLY, CDR2 FYNNEI. The full variable domain, with the rest looked up from reference TRBV2 and TRBJ2-7, is EPEVTQTPSHQVTQMGQEVILRCVPISNHLYFYWYRQILGQKVEFLVSFYNNEISEKSEIFDDQFSVERPDGSNFTLKIRSTKLEDSAMYFCASSVITEQYFGPGTRLTVT.

In its sample, this clone was seen once. The rearrangement joins TRBV27 to TRBJ2-1; no firm D call. Germline V gene sequence: CDR1 MNHEY, CDR2 SMNVEV (reference sequence). V was cut by 7 bases and J by 5 bases, with 18 bases left in between. CDR3 length: 15 residues. The CDR3 DNA reads TGTGCCAGCACTCCCATTGGGCTTGGAAACAATGAGCAGTTCTTC. This sequence encodes CASTPIGLGNNEQFF.

The chain has TRBV27 and TRBJ2-7; 10 positions agree with TRBD2. The CDR3 runs to 17 residues. V shed 2 bases and J 4 bases; nucleotides not matched to a gene: 11. Germline-derived CDR1 and CDR2 are MNHEY and SMNVEV (reference sequence). The CDR3 DNA is TGTGCCAGCAGTTTACTAGCTAGCGGGAGCTTTCTTTACGAGCAGTACTTC. Protein product: CASSLLASGSFLYEQYF.

The CDR3 region has the DNA TGTGCCACCAAGACAGGGGGAAGCAACGAGCAGTACTTC. It is translated as CATKTGGSNEQYF. This chain connects TRBV6-5 to TRBJ2-7; 9 bases agree with TRBD1. Trimming cost V 10 bases and J 5 bases; bases outside gene matches: 9. The CDR3 totals 13 residues. The germline CDR1 and CDR2 sequences are MNHEY and SVGAGI.

The CDR3 nucleotides are TGCGCCAGCAGCTTTAGGCAGGTAGGCTACGAGCAGTACTTC. It is translated as CASSFRQVGYEQYF. V usage is TRBV5-1 and J usage is TRBJ2-7, with no clear D. This CDR3 has 14 amino acids. The V end was cut by 2 bases, the J end by 3 bases, with 12 bases between. Germline V gene lookup returns CDR1 SGHRS and CDR2 YFSETQ.

The V call is TRBV18, the J call TRBJ2-7, with D possibly being TRBD2 (5 bases). Trimming stripped 2 bases from V and 2 bases from J, with 19 bases between. CDR1 KGHSH and CDR2 LQKENI come from the germline V gene. The CDR3 length is 17 residues. The CDR3 is CASSPLMGPTRAYEQYF. DNA for the CDR3: TGTGCCAGCTCACCATTGATGGGCCCCACGAGGGCCTACGAGCAGTACTTC.